A selection of T cell receptor beta chains follows, all from one sample in a study of blood T cell repertoires in COVID-19. Assay: immunoSEQ multiplex PCR; the TCRdb copy retains only in-frame clones and omits some. The sample records approximately 340,000 clones, around four fifths being singletons. Material: peripheral blood. The receptor set was obtained from a young man with active or convalescent COVID-19. CDR3s leave out the opening cysteine and the closing phenylalanine or tryptophan. The order of the fields is J gene, V gene, clone size, CDR3 protein. A row's size may be missing; if present it is once, few, many or a size class.

TRBJ1-6	TRBV11-2	few	ASSLDWQGNSPLH
TRBJ2-7	TRBV12-3/TRBV12-4	-	ASSPSGRYEQY
TRBJ2-7	TRBV28	-	ASGQGAHEQY
TRBJ2-1	TRBV3-1/TRBV3-2	-	ASSQTSGNNEQF
TRBJ1-3	TRBV7-8	once	ASSPRTGSYLSGNTIY
TRBJ1-5	TRBV19	-	ASSIGLMPQH
TRBJ1-1	TRBV12-3/TRBV12-4	-	ASSYRGWTEAF
TRBJ2-5	TRBV28	-	ASSEGGRQETQY
TRBJ1-2	TRBV4-2	-	ASSQGAGRYGYT
TRBJ2-7	TRBV7-3	-	ASSSLVASGPYEQY
TRBJ1-3	TRBV28	few	ASSSPDRNTIY
TRBJ2-1	TRBV6-2/TRBV6-3	-	ASSYSWTSGTNEQF
TRBJ1-1	TRBV7-8	-	ASSLPVNTEAF
TRBJ2-3	TRBV29-1	-	SVRNRVTQDTQY
TRBJ2-7	TRBV29-1	-	SVEPGTGFGYEQY
TRBJ1-5	TRBV30	-	AWGWGLGNQPQH
TRBJ2-7	TRBV24-1	-	ATSDPARGYEQY
TRBJ2-7	TRBV6-2/TRBV6-3	-	ASSLGDRLYEQY
TRBJ2-1	TRBV4-3	-	ASSLTHGAGSSYNEQF
TRBJ2-7	TRBV5-1	-	ASSLGPGLAGGSPDEQY
TRBJ1-3	TRBV28	-	ASSPPSVNARNTIY
TRBJ1-5	TRBV5-8	-	ASSLAVTGDQPQH
TRBJ2-1	TRBV9	-	ASSEILSGEQF
TRBJ2-3	TRBV6-2/TRBV6-3	-	ASSFFSSTDTQY